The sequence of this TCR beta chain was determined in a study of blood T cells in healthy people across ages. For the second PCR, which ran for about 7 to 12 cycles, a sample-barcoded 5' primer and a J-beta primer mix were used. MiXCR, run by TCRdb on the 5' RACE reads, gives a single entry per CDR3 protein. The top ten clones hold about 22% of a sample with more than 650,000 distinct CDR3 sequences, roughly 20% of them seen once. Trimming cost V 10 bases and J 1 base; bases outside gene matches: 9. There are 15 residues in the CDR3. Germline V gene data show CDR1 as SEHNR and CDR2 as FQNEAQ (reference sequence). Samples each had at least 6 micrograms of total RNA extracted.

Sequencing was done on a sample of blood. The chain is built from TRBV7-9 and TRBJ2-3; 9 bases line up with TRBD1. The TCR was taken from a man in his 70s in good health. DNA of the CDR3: TGTGCCACCCGTTTGAGGACAGGGGGCACAGATACGCAGTATTTT. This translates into CATRLRTGGTDTQYF. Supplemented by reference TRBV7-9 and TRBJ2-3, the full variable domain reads DTGVSQNPRHKITKRGQNVTFRCDPISEHNRLYWYRQTLGQGPEFLTYFQNEAQLEKSRLLSDRFSAERPKGSFSTLEIQRTEQGDSAMYLCATRLRTGGTDTQYFGPGTRLTVL.